A selection of T cell receptor beta chains follows, all from one sample in a study of T cell responses to AZD1222 COVID-19 vaccine. TCRdb keeps only in-frame clones here, not all; method: immunoSEQ multiplex PCR. Seen here are some 150,000 clones, roughly 91% observed once, and the top ten hold about 3.4%. Sequencing used peripheral blood, obtained 28 days after the second AZD1222 dose. The receptors stem from an adult who received the AZD1222 COVID-19 vaccine. CDR3s include the opening cysteine and the closing phenylalanine or tryptophan. A D gene is named only where the DNA matches it firmly. Only part of the rows carry a size: once, few, many, or a class if the clone is expanded.

V gene: TRBV11-3
J gene: TRBJ2-7
D gene: .
clone size: .
CDR3 DNA: TGTGCCAGCAGCTTAGGGGGAGCGTCCGGGCAGTACTTC
CDR3 protein: CASSLGGASGQYF

V gene: TRBV28
J gene: TRBJ1-2
D gene: TRBD1
clone size: few
CDR3 DNA: TGTGCCACCGAGAACAGGGGGGTGTCCTCTAACTATGGCTACACCTTC
CDR3 protein: CATENRGVSSNYGYTF

V gene: TRBV10-2
J gene: TRBJ2-1
D gene: .
clone size: .
CDR3 DNA: TGCGCCAGCTGGTCTAGTGATGGCTCCTACAATGAGCAGTTCTTC
CDR3 protein: CASWSSDGSYNEQFF

V gene: TRBV12-3/TRBV12-4
J gene: TRBJ1-1
D gene: .
clone size: .
CDR3 DNA: TGTGCCAGCAGTTTGTACCCCGAAGCTTTCTTT
CDR3 protein: CASSLYPEAFF

V gene: TRBV6-2/TRBV6-3
J gene: TRBJ1-2
D gene: .
clone size: once
CDR3 DNA: TGTGCCAGCAGTTCCGGGGACGGTGCTAACTATGGCTACACCTTC
CDR3 protein: CASSSGDGANYGYTF

V gene: TRBV7-2
J gene: TRBJ1-4
D gene: .
clone size: .
CDR3 DNA: TGTGCCAGCAGCTTCAGGGACCCTCAAGGGACTAATGAAAAACTGTTTTTT
CDR3 protein: CASSFRDPQGTNEKLFF

V gene: TRBV9
J gene: TRBJ1-5
D gene: TRBD1
clone size: .
CDR3 DNA: TGTGCCAGCAGCGCGGGACAGGGTGATCAGCCCCAGCATTTT
CDR3 protein: CASSAGQGDQPQHF

V gene: TRBV6-6
J gene: TRBJ1-2
D gene: TRBD1
clone size: .
CDR3 DNA: TGTGCCAGCAGGGGAGGGGGACAGGGGGCGCGAGGCTACACCTTC
CDR3 protein: CASRGGGQGARGYTF

V gene: TRBV19
J gene: TRBJ1-5
D gene: TRBD1
clone size: .
CDR3 DNA: TGTGCCAGTAGTACGGGGACAGGAGGGGGTCAGCCCCAGCATTTT
CDR3 protein: CASSTGTGGGQPQHF

V gene: TRBV6-1
J gene: TRBJ1-5
D gene: TRBD1
clone size: .
CDR3 DNA: TGTGCCAGCAGTGAGATTTTCCGGGACAGGGGTTATAGCAATCAGCCCCAGCATTTT
CDR3 protein: CASSEIFRDRGYSNQPQHF

V gene: TRBV29-1
J gene: TRBJ2-1
D gene: TRBD2
clone size: .
CDR3 DNA: TGCAGCGTTGGGCCTAGCGGGACGAGTGAGCAGTTCTTC
CDR3 protein: CSVGPSGTSEQFF

V gene: TRBV7-9
J gene: TRBJ2-7
D gene: TRBD2
clone size: .
CDR3 DNA: TGTGCCAGCAGCTTAATAGCGGGAGGAGGATACGAGCAGTACTTC
CDR3 protein: CASSLIAGGGYEQYF

V gene: TRBV30
J gene: TRBJ1-2
D gene: TRBD1
clone size: few
CDR3 DNA: TGTGCCTGGAGGCCCGGGACAGGGAGCTCCTACTATGGCTACACCTTC
CDR3 protein: CAWRPGTGSSYYGYTF

V gene: TRBV7-2
J gene: TRBJ2-1
D gene: .
clone size: .
CDR3 DNA: TGTGCCAGCAGCTACTCCCGTCCGGGCCCTAATGAGCAGTTCTTC
CDR3 protein: CASSYSRPGPNEQFF

V gene: TRBV4-2
J gene: TRBJ1-5
D gene: TRBD1
clone size: .
CDR3 DNA: TGTGCCAGCAGCCAAACCCCGGGACAGGCAAGAGGGGGCAATCAGCCCCAGCATTTT
CDR3 protein: CASSQTPGQARGGNQPQHF

V gene: TRBV19
J gene: TRBJ1-5
D gene: TRBD1
clone size: .
CDR3 DNA: TGTGCCAGTAGCGGACAGGGAGGCAATCAGCCCCAGCATTTT
CDR3 protein: CASSGQGGNQPQHF

V gene: TRBV6-6
J gene: TRBJ2-1
D gene: TRBD1
clone size: .
CDR3 DNA: TGTGCCAGCAGTTACTCGGGGACAGGGAATGAGCAGTTCTTC
CDR3 protein: CASSYSGTGNEQFF

V gene: TRBV6-6
J gene: TRBJ1-5
D gene: TRBD1
clone size: once
CDR3 DNA: TGTGCCAGCAGTTACGGAGGGACAGGGGTGAATCAGCCCCAGCATTTT
CDR3 protein: CASSYGGTGVNQPQHF

V gene: TRBV10-3
J gene: TRBJ2-1
D gene: .
clone size: .
CDR3 DNA: TGTGCCATCAGTCATGACAGGAATGAGCAGTTCTTC
CDR3 protein: CAISHDRNEQFF

V gene: TRBV6-1
J gene: TRBJ1-5
D gene: .
clone size: once
CDR3 DNA: TGTGCCAGCAGTGAAGCTAGGGTAGACCAGCCCCAGCATTTT
CDR3 protein: CASSEARVDQPQHF

V gene: TRBV28
J gene: TRBJ2-2
D gene: TRBD2
clone size: .
CDR3 DNA: TGTGCCAGCAGTTCGCTCTCTTCCGGGACTAGCGGGGGTTTCGGGGAGCTGTTTTTT
CDR3 protein: CASSSLSSGTSGGFGELFF

V gene: TRBV5-1
J gene: TRBJ1-1
D gene: .
clone size: .
CDR3 DNA: TGCGCCAGCAGCTTGATGGGCAGCCTAAACACTGAAGCTTTCTTT
CDR3 protein: CASSLMGSLNTEAFF

V gene: TRBV2
J gene: TRBJ2-7
D gene: TRBD2
clone size: .
CDR3 DNA: TGTGCCAGCAGACCACTAGCGGGGGGCTACGAGCAGTACTTC
CDR3 protein: CASRPLAGGYEQYF

V gene: TRBV27
J gene: TRBJ2-1
D gene: TRBD2
clone size: once
CDR3 DNA: TGTGCCAGCAGTCCTACTAGCGGGGCCTACAATGAGCAGTTCTTC
CDR3 protein: CASSPTSGAYNEQFF

V gene: TRBV9
J gene: TRBJ1-5
D gene: .
clone size: few
CDR3 DNA: TGTGCCAGCAGCGTATTATCTGGGTCCGGGGGACCCCAGCATTTT
CDR3 protein: CASSVLSGSGGPQHF

V gene: TRBV7-2
J gene: TRBJ1-1
D gene: .
clone size: .
CDR3 DNA: TGTGCCAGCAGCCGCGGTCGAGGTAGAGAGACTGAAGCTTTCTTT
CDR3 protein: CASSRGRGRETEAFF

V gene: TRBV5-6
J gene: TRBJ1-1
D gene: .
clone size: .
CDR3 DNA: TGTGCCAGCAGCCCGGGGACAATCCCCGTCGAAGCTTTCTTT
CDR3 protein: CASSPGTIPVEAFF

V gene: TRBV19
J gene: TRBJ1-4
D gene: .
clone size: .
CDR3 DNA: TGTGCCACTGCCCTTGCAGGGAGTACTGAAAAACTGTTTTTT
CDR3 protein: CATALAGSTEKLFF

V gene: TRBV6-5
J gene: TRBJ1-2
D gene: .
clone size: .
CDR3 DNA: TGTGCCAGCAGCCGGAGTGCGGGCGAGTATGGCTACACCTTC
CDR3 protein: CASSRSAGEYGYTF

V gene: TRBV15
J gene: TRBJ2-7
D gene: .
clone size: .
CDR3 DNA: TGTGCCACCAGCACCAACCCGGGACTTGAGCAGTACTTC
CDR3 protein: CATSTNPGLEQYF

V gene: TRBV11-2
J gene: TRBJ2-5
D gene: TRBD2
clone size: .
CDR3 DNA: TGTGCCAGCAGCTTAGACCTAGCGGGGAAGACCCAGTACTTC
CDR3 protein: CASSLDLAGKTQYF

V gene: TRBV2
J gene: TRBJ1-1
D gene: .
clone size: .
CDR3 DNA: TGTGCCAGCAGAGATAGCTTCATGAACACTGAAGCTTTCTTT
CDR3 protein: CASRDSFMNTEAFF

V gene: TRBV7-8
J gene: TRBJ1-5
D gene: .
clone size: .
CDR3 DNA: TGTGCCAGCAGCTGGGGGAGCAATCAGCCCCAGCATTTT
CDR3 protein: CASSWGSNQPQHF

V gene: TRBV9
J gene: TRBJ1-1
D gene: .
clone size: .
CDR3 DNA: TGTGCCAGCAGCGTAGGCGGTTCCACTGAAGCTTTCTTT
CDR3 protein: CASSVGGSTEAFF

V gene: TRBV19
J gene: TRBJ1-1
D gene: .
clone size: few
CDR3 DNA: TGTGCCAGTAGTAGAGCGGAGGGTAAAGCTTTCTTT
CDR3 protein: CASSRAEGKAFF

V gene: TRBV2
J gene: TRBJ1-5
D gene: .
clone size: .
CDR3 DNA: TGTGCCAGCAGTCGCAGCGGTTCCAATCAGCCCCAGCATTTT
CDR3 protein: CASSRSGSNQPQHF

V gene: TRBV5-1
J gene: TRBJ2-2
D gene: TRBD2
clone size: .
CDR3 DNA: TGCGCCAGCAGCTTGAGACTAGCGGGAGTTGCGAACACCGGGGAGCTGTTTTTT
CDR3 protein: CASSLRLAGVANTGELFF

V gene: TRBV19
J gene: TRBJ2-7
D gene: .
clone size: .
CDR3 DNA: TGTGCCAGTAGAGGCTTGGGCCACGAGCAGTACTTC
CDR3 protein: CASRGLGHEQYF

V gene: TRBV7-2
J gene: TRBJ2-3
D gene: .
clone size: .
CDR3 DNA: TGTGCCAGCAGCTTAGCGACTACCAGAGGAAATACGCAGTATTTT
CDR3 protein: CASSLATTRGNTQYF

V gene: TRBV27
J gene: TRBJ2-1
D gene: TRBD1
clone size: few
CDR3 DNA: TGTGCCAGCAGTTTATCGGGGTTGGGGGACAGGGGCAATGAGCAGTTCTTC
CDR3 protein: CASSLSGLGDRGNEQFF

V gene: TRBV3-1/TRBV3-2
J gene: TRBJ2-2
D gene: TRBD1
clone size: .
CDR3 DNA: TGTGCCAGCAGCTCCACAGGGGTGAACACCGGGGAGCTGTTTTTT
CDR3 protein: CASSSTGVNTGELFF

V gene: TRBV20-1
J gene: TRBJ2-3
D gene: .
clone size: .
CDR3 DNA: TGCAGTGCTAGTTCTGCGGGCGGCACAACTTTTACTAGCACAGATACGCAGTATTTT
CDR3 protein: CSASSAGGTTFTSTDTQYF

V gene: TRBV27
J gene: TRBJ1-2
D gene: .
clone size: .
CDR3 DNA: TGTGCCAGCGGCTTGGGGACGGCCTATGGCTACACCTTC
CDR3 protein: CASGLGTAYGYTF

V gene: TRBV3-1/TRBV3-2
J gene: TRBJ1-2
D gene: .
clone size: .
CDR3 DNA: TGTGCCAGCAGCCAAGATAACAGGGACTATGGCTACACCTTC
CDR3 protein: CASSQDNRDYGYTF

V gene: TRBV28
J gene: TRBJ1-5
D gene: .
clone size: few
CDR3 DNA: TGTGCCAGCAGTGTCGGGACACAAAGCAATCAGCCCCAGCATTTT
CDR3 protein: CASSVGTQSNQPQHF

V gene: TRBV19
J gene: TRBJ1-5
D gene: .
clone size: few
CDR3 DNA: TGTGCCAGTAGTCCGTCGTTGGCTCAGCCCCAGCATTTT
CDR3 protein: CASSPSLAQPQHF

V gene: TRBV4-3
J gene: TRBJ2-3
D gene: .
clone size: .
CDR3 DNA: TGCGCCAGCAGCCAAGGCGGGACGTACCACACAGATACGCAGTATTTT
CDR3 protein: CASSQGGTYHTDTQYF

V gene: TRBV30
J gene: TRBJ1-4
D gene: .
clone size: .
CDR3 DNA: TGTGCCTGGAATCCGACATCCCCCGGAGGTGAAAAACTGTTTTTT
CDR3 protein: CAWNPTSPGGEKLFF

V gene: TRBV30
J gene: TRBJ1-6
D gene: .
clone size: .
CDR3 DNA: TGTGCCTGGGCCAGAGACTCTAATAATTCACCCCTCCACTTT
CDR3 protein: CAWARDSNNSPLHF

V gene: TRBV28
J gene: TRBJ2-1
D gene: .
clone size: .
CDR3 DNA: TGTGCCAGCAGGACCGGGACTGAGTACAATGAGCAGTTCTTC
CDR3 protein: CASRTGTEYNEQFF

V gene: TRBV19
J gene: TRBJ1-3
D gene: .
clone size: .
CDR3 DNA: TGTGCCAGTAGGAGCCCCTCTGGAAACACCATATATTTT
CDR3 protein: CASRSPSGNTIYF

V gene: TRBV7-8
J gene: TRBJ2-1
D gene: TRBD1
clone size: .
CDR3 DNA: TGTGCCAGCAGCCCTAACCAGGGACAGGGGGCAAGGGGTGAGCAGTTCTTC
CDR3 protein: CASSPNQGQGARGEQFF

V gene: TRBV2
J gene: TRBJ2-1
D gene: .
clone size: once
CDR3 DNA: TGTGCCAGCAATGTATTCGGGGCCAACAATGAGCAGTTCTTC
CDR3 protein: CASNVFGANNEQFF